The 7 T cell receptor beta chains given below trace back to one sample, sequenced in a study of blood T cell repertoires in COVID-19. Generated by immunoSEQ multiplex PCR, the TCRdb table keeps only in-frame clones and is missing some. The data show around 150,000 clones, around 81% seen once. Source material: peripheral blood. Receptors originate from a woman aged 60 to 75 with acute or convalescent COVID-19.

The V call is TRBV19, the J call TRBJ1-3; D unclear. Trimming cost V 5 bases and J 8 bases, with 10 bases left between them. Per the germline V gene, CDR1 is LNHDA and CDR2 is SQIVND (reference sequence). The length of the CDR3 is 12 residues. The CDR3 DNA follows: TGTGCCAGTAGTCCGCTGTCGGACACCATATATTTT. Translated, it gives CASSPLSDTIYF.

V gene TRBV11-2 combines with J gene TRBJ1-2, with a weak D call TRBD1 (5 bases). The CDR3 extends over 13 amino acids. Looked up from germline, CDR1 is SGHAT and CDR2 is FQNNGV. The V and J ends lost 6 bases and 8 bases respectively, with 16 bases between them. The CDR3 nucleotides read TGTGCCAGCAGTCCTGACCCAAGGGGAGGCTACACCTTC. It encodes CASSPDPRGGYTF.

The J gene is TRBJ2-3, the V gene TRBV19, with 13 bases matching TRBD2. The germline V gene encodes CDR1 LNHDA and CDR2 SQIVND (reference sequence). V trimming: 5 bases; J trimming: 5 bases; junction bases outside the gene matches: 10. The CDR3 contains 17 residues. For the CDR3, the DNA is TGTGCCAGTAGTGGTCCGGGACTAGCGGGATCCTTAGATACGCAGTATTTT. Translated, it gives CASSGPGLAGSLDTQYF.

This clone showed up just a few times. The chain uses TRBV24-1 and TRBJ2-7; 9 bases align to TRBD1. J gave up 0 bases and V 2 bases, and 4 bases lay outside the gene matches. In germline, CDR1 is KGHDR, CDR2 SFDVKD. The CDR3 is 16 residues long. The CDR3 region has the DNA TGTGCCACCAGTGATTCACCGGGACAGGGCTCCTACGAGCAGTACTTC. Translating it yields CATSDSPGQGSYEQYF.

This chain links TRBV30 with TRBJ2-5; 9 bases are shared with TRBD1. Per the germline V gene, CDR1 is GTSNPN and CDR2 is SVGIG (reference sequence). Trimming took 4 bases from V and 5 from J; bases not matched to a gene: 8. CDR3 length: 14 amino acids. The chain's CDR3 is CAWTNNRGRETQYF. For the CDR3, the DNA is TGTGCCTGGACTAACAACAGGGGGCGCGAGACCCAGTACTTC.

This chain connects TRBV3-1 (or the pseudogene TRBV3-2) to TRBJ1-2, with D hard to call. V lost 0 bases, J lost 7 bases, and 9 bases lay in between. The V gene's germline CDR1 is LGHDT and CDR2 YNNKEL (reference sequence). This CDR3 is built from 13 residues. This CDR3 reads CASSQDRPGGYTF. CDR3 in DNA: TGTGCCAGCAGCCAAGACAGGCCTGGTGGCTACACCTTC.

This clone was found once. The chain uses TRBV6-1 and TRBJ2-7; 7 bases match TRBD1. Germline V gene lookup returns CDR1 MNHNS and CDR2 SASEGT. V trimming: 0 bases; J trimming: 6 bases; junction bases outside the gene matches: 17. The CDR3 totals 18 residues. The CDR3 DNA sequence: TGTGCCAGCAGTGAAGCCTTCCCGGCAGGGGGACCCAGCGGCGAGCAGTACTTC. Residues: CASSEAFPAGGPSGEQYF.